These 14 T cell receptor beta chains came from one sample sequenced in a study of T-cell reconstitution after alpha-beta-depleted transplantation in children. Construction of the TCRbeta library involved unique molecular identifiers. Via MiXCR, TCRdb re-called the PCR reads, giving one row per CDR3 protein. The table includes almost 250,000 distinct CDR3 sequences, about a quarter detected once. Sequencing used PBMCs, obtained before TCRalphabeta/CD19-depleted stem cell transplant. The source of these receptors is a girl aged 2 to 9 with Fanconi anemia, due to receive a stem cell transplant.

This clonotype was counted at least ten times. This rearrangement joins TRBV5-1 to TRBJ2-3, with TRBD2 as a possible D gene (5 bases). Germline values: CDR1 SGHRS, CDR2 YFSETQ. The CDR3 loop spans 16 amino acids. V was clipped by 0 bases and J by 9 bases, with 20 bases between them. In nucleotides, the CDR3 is TGCGCCAGCAGCTTGGCCTCCACTAGTACGAGAGACACGCAGTATTTT. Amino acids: CASSLASTSTRDTQYF.

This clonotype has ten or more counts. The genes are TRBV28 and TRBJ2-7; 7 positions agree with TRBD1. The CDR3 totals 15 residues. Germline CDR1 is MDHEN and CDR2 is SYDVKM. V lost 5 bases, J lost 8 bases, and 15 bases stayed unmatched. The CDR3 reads CASSDHSTGPGKQYF. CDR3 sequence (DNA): TGTGCCAGCAGTGACCATTCGACAGGGCCCGGGAAGCAGTACTTC.

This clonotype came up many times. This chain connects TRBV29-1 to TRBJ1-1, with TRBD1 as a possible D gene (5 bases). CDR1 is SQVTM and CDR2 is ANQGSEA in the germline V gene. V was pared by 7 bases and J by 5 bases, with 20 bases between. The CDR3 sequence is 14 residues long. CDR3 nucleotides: TGCAGCGCCACCCACGGCCAGGGTGTGACTGAAGCTTTCTTT. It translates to CSATHGQGVTEAFF.

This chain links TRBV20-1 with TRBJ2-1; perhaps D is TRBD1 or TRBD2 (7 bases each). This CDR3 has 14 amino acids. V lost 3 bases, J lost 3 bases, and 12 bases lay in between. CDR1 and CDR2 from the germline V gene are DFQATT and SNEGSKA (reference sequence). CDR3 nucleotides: TGCAGTGCTAGCGGGGGGACAGTCTACAATGAGCAGTTCTTC. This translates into CSASGGTVYNEQFF.

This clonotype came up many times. The CDR3 coding sequence is TGTGCCAGCAGCCGGGGGCGGAATGAGCAGTTCTTC. Translating it yields CASSRGRNEQFF. This sequence joins TRBV3-1 and TRBJ2-1, with TRBD1 as a possible D gene (6 bases). From germline, CDR1 is LGHDT and CDR2 YNNKEL (reference sequence). The CDR3 is made up of 12 amino acids. V lost 4 bases and J 7 bases, leaving 8 bases between the germline ends.

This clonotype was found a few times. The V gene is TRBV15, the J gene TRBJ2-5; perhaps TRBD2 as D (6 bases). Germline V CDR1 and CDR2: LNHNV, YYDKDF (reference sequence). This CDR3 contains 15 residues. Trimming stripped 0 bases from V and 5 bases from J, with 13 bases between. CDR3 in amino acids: CATSRDGRTLETQYF. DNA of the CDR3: TGTGCCACCAGCAGAGACGGGAGAACGTTGGAGACCCAGTACTTC.

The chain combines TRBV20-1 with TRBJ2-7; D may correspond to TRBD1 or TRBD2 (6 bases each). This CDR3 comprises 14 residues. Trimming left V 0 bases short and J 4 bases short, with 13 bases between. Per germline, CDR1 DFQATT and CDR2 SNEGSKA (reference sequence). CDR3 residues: CSARDPRGRYEQYF. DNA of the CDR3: TGCAGTGCTAGAGATCCTCGGGGGCGGTACGAGCAGTACTTC.

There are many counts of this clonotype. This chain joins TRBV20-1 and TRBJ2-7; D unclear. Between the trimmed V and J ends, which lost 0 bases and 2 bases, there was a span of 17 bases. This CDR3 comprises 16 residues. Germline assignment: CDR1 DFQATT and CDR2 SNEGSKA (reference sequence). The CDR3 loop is CSARDSSATRPYEQYF. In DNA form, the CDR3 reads TGCAGTGCTAGAGACTCCTCGGCCACAAGGCCCTACGAGCAGTACTTC.

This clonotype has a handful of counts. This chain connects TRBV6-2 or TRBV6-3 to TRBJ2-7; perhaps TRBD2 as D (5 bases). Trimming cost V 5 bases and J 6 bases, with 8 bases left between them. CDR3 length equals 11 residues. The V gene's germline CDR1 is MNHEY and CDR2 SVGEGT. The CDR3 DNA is TGTGCCAGCAGTGCCGGACTCGAGCAGTACTTC. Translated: CASSAGLEQYF.

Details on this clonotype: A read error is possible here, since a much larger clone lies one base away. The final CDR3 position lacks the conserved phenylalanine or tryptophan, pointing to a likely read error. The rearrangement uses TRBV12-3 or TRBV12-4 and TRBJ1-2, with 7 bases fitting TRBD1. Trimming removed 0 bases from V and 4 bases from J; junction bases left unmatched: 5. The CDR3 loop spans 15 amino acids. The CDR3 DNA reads TGTGCCAGCAGTTTAGCTCCGGGACAGTCCTATGGCTACACCTGC. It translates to CASSLAPGQSYGYTC.

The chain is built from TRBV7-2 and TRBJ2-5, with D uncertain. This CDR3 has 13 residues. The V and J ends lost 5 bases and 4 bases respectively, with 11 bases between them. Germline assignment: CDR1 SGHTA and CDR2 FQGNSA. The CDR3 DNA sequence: TGTGCCAGCAGCCCAGGCTCCCTAGAGACCCAGTACTTC. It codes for CASSPGSLETQYF.

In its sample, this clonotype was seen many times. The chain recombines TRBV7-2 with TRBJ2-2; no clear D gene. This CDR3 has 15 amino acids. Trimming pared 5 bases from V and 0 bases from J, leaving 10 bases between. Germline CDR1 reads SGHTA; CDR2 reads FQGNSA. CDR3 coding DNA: TGTGCCAGCAGCCGGGCAGTTTCGAACACCGGGGAGCTGTTTTTT. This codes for CASSRAVSNTGELFF.

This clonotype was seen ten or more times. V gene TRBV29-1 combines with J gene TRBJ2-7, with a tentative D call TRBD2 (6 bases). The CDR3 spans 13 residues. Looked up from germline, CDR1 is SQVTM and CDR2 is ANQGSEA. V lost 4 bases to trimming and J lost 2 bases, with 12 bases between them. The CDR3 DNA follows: TGCAGCGTTGGGCAGGGAGGTCCCTACGAGCAGTACTTC. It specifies CSVGQGGPYEQYF.

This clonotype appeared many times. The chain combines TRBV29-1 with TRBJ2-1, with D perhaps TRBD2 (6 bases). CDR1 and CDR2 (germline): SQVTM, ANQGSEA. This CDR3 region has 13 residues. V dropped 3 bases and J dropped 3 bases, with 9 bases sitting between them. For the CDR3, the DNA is TGCAGCGTTGAGGGAGGCGTCTACAATGAGCAGTTCTTC. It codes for CSVEGGVYNEQFF.